Listed below are T cell receptor beta chains from one sample, sequenced in a study of memory CD4+ T cells and cytomegalovirus serostatus. Here immunoSEQ multiplex PCR was the method, and the copy in TCRdb shows in-frame clones only, minus some. The sample shows under 55,000 clones, over 60% of them seen only once. Sequencing was carried out using memory CD4+ T cells from blood. These receptor sequences come from an adult in good health and CMV-seropositive. Both conserved end residues are part of each CDR3. A D gene is named only where the DNA matches it firmly. Clone size is stated in some rows and not others, as once, few, many or a class when expanded.

abundance,d_gene,j_gene,v_gene,CDR3nt,CDR3aa
NA,TRBD2,TRBJ2-5,TRBV7-6,TGTGCCAGCAGCGACGGGACTAGCGGGGGAGAGACCCAGTACTTC,CASSDGTSGGETQYF
medium-sized,NA,TRBJ1-1,TRBV5-1,TGCGCCAGCAGCATGACAGGATCGAAGACTGAAGCTTTCTTT,CASSMTGSKTEAFF
NA,NA,TRBJ2-3,TRBV7-3,TGTGCCAGCAGCTTAGGGGGGCTTACTAGCACAGATACGCAGTATTTT,CASSLGGLTSTDTQYF
NA,TRBD1,TRBJ1-1,TRBV18,TGTGCCAGCTCAGGGACAGGGGCGGACACTGAAGCTTTCTTT,CASSGTGADTEAFF
NA,TRBD2,TRBJ2-7,TRBV5-1,TGCGCCAGCAGCTTGGGACTAGCGGGAGGTATAAGCTCCTACGAGCAGTACTTC,CASSLGLAGGISSYEQYF
NA,TRBD2,TRBJ2-3,TRBV5-1,TGCGCCAGCATCGCATACGGGACTAGCGGGGCCACAGATACGCAGTATTTT,CASIAYGTSGATDTQYF
NA,NA,TRBJ2-3,TRBV19,TGTGCCAGTAGTATCTTTGGGGGTTTGGGTTCGACAGATACGCAGTATTTT,CASSIFGGLGSTDTQYF
once,TRBD2,TRBJ2-7,TRBV5-4,TGTGCCAGCAGCCTGCTAGCGGGAGGTGGCTACGAGCAGTACTTC,CASSLLAGGGYEQYF
few,TRBD1,TRBJ2-2,TRBV15,TGTGCCACCAGCAGAGATCTGGCGACAGGGGACACCGGGGAGCTGTTTTTT,CATSRDLATGDTGELFF
few,NA,TRBJ2-4,TRBV5-1,TGCGCCAGCAGCTTGGATTGGGGAGGCGGCATTCAGTACTTC,CASSLDWGGGIQYF
NA,NA,TRBJ2-7,TRBV6-1,TGTGCCGGTTCATACCTGGGAGGCTACGAGCAGTACTTC,CAGSYLGGYEQYF
NA,NA,TRBJ1-4,TRBV9,TGTGCCAGCAGCCCTAAGGGGGTACGGTTCGGTAATGAAAAACTGTTTTTT,CASSPKGVRFGNEKLFF
NA,NA,TRBJ1-2,TRBV19,TGTGCCAGTAGTCCGCCACAACAGACCATCTATGGCTACACCTTC,CASSPPQQTIYGYTF
NA,NA,TRBJ2-7,TRBV9,TGTGCCAGCAGCGTAGTCCCCAGCGGTTCCGAGCAGTACTTC,CASSVVPSGSEQYF
NA,TRBD1,TRBJ1-6,TRBV5-1,TGCGCCAGCAGCGCGGACAGGGGGCAGTCACCCCTCCACTTT,CASSADRGQSPLHF
NA,NA,TRBJ2-2,TRBV7-8,TGTGCCAGCAGTAAAGGACAGACGAACACCGGGGAGCTGTTTTTT,CASSKGQTNTGELFF
once,TRBD2,TRBJ2-7,TRBV28,TGTGCCAGCAGTTATAATATCGGAGCGGGACCGAACTACGAGCAGTACTTC,CASSYNIGAGPNYEQYF
few,TRBD1,TRBJ1-3,TRBV7-2,TGTGCCAGCAGCCCCGGCGGGGGACAGACAAGCTCTGGAAACACCATATATTTT,CASSPGGGQTSSGNTIYF
NA,NA,TRBJ2-7,TRBV18,TGTGCCAGCTCAGCCGCCCAGACAGCCGTAACCTACGAGCAGTACTTC,CASSAAQTAVTYEQYF
NA,TRBD1,TRBJ1-4,TRBV4-1,TGCGCCAGCAGCTACCCGGGACAGTCGAATGAAAAACTGTTTTTT,CASSYPGQSNEKLFF
NA,TRBD1,TRBJ1-1,TRBV10-3,TGTGCCATCAGTGAGTCGGGACAGGGGAACACTGAAGCTTTCTTT,CAISESGQGNTEAFF
once,NA,TRBJ2-7,TRBV19,TGTGCCAGTAGTGCCCAACTAGCCGCAAACTCCTACGAGCAGTACTTC,CASSAQLAANSYEQYF
NA,NA,TRBJ1-2,TRBV7-9,TGTGCCAGCAGCTTTTGGCCGGGGGAGTATGGCTACACCTTC,CASSFWPGEYGYTF
NA,TRBD1,TRBJ2-7,TRBV4-1,TGCGCCAGCAGCCGGTCGGACAGGGGGCGCGGGGAGCAGTACTTC,CASSRSDRGRGEQYF
NA,NA,TRBJ2-1,TRBV11-2,TGTGCCAGCAGCTTCGGTTACTCCTACAATGAGCGGTTCTTC,CASSFGYSYNERFF
NA,NA,TRBJ2-4,TRBV28,TGTGCCAGCAGTTCCCCACTCGGAGCCAAAAACATTCAGTACTTC,CASSSPLGAKNIQYF
NA,NA,TRBJ1-1,TRBV4-3,TGCGCCAGCAGCCAAGATCGGGGGGCTGAAGCTTTCTTT,CASSQDRGAEAFF
NA,NA,TRBJ2-7,TRBV27,TGTGCCAGCAGTTTTAGAGGGGACTACGAGCAGTACTTC,CASSFRGDYEQYF
few,NA,TRBJ1-1,TRBV10-3,TGTGCCATCAGTGAGCTCGATAACACTGAAGCTTTCTTT,CAISELDNTEAFF
NA,NA,TRBJ1-1,TRBV6-5,TGTGCCAGCAGTTACGGGGGTCTCACTGAAGCTTTCTTT,CASSYGGLTEAFF
NA,NA,TRBJ1-4,TRBV15,TGTGCCACGAAGACAAAAGGGGGGTTCGGTGAAAAACTGTTTTTT,CATKTKGGFGEKLFF
NA,NA,TRBJ1-4,TRBV28,TGTGCCAGCAGTTCCAGACAGGTGAATGGTGAAAAACTGTTTTTT,CASSSRQVNGEKLFF
NA,NA,TRBJ1-6,TRBV7-8,TGTGCCAGCAGCTTAGCGCAGGGTACACCCCTCCACTTT,CASSLAQGTPLHF
few,TRBD1,TRBJ1-2,TRBV4-2,TGTGCCAGCACCCAAAACGGACAGGTCCTAAACTATGGCTACACCTTC,CASTQNGQVLNYGYTF
once,TRBD1,TRBJ1-1,TRBV2,TGTGCCAGCAGCCTGACAGGGGCGGCTTTCTTT,CASSLTGAAFF
once,NA,TRBJ1-4,TRBV11-1,TGTGCCAGCAGCTCCGGACATTCAACTAATGAAAAACTGTTTTTT,CASSSGHSTNEKLFF
few,TRBD2,TRBJ2-3,TRBV10-3,TGTGCCATCAGTGAAACTAGCGGGTATTCAGATACGCAGTATTTT,CAISETSGYSDTQYF